This T cell receptor (beta chain) was observed in a study of blood T cell repertoires in COVID-19. Produced via immunoSEQ multiplex PCR; TCRdb's table is partial and in-frame only. Of 10,000 to 15,000 clones in the sample, around four fifths were seen once. CDR3 size: 16 residues. The V end lost 6 bases, the J end lost 3 bases, and 17 bases lay between the germline ends. The V gene's germline CDR1 is LNHDA and CDR2 SQIVND (reference sequence). The chain links TRBV19 to TRBJ1-4; the D gene is possibly TRBD1 (5 bases). The sequencing input was peripheral blood. The receptor was isolated from a human donor in a cohort sampled during active COVID-19. Written as DNA, the CDR3 is TGTGCCAGTAGCCCCCTTGCGGGGGTGGCTAATGAAAAACTGTTTTTT. Translation: CASSPLAGVANEKLFF.